Following are 21 T cell receptor beta chains from one sample sequenced in a study of CD8+CD57+ T cells in acquired aplastic anemia. TCR beta VDJ combinations and CDR3 sequences were profiled from genomic DNA. MiXCR, run by TCRdb on the reads, gives a single entry per CDR3 protein. The sample consists of hundreds of thousands of distinct CDR3 sequences, about a third of them appearing once. Before being chosen for sequencing, patients had shown CD8+CD57+ cell expansion by flow cytometry. The sequencing input was sorted CD4+, CD8+, or CD8+CD57+ T cells (not recorded which) from PBMCs. Receptors originate from a human donor with aplastic anemia.

The chain is built from TRBV7-9 and TRBJ2-5, with D tentatively TRBD1 or TRBD2 (5 bases each). This CDR3 comprises 13 residues. Per the germline V gene, CDR1 is SEHNR and CDR2 is FQNEAQ (reference sequence). V gave up 4 bases and J gave up 3 bases, with 9 bases separating them. The CDR3 loop reads CASSSGPEETQYF. The CDR3 DNA reads as TGTGCCAGCAGCTCGGGACCCGAAGAGACCCAGTACTTC.

This clonotype was seen a few times. The chain joins TRBV18 to TRBJ1-5, with a tentative D call TRBD1 (5 bases). There are 14 residues in the CDR3. V was shortened by 5 bases and J by 3 bases, with 11 bases between the two germline ends. From germline, CDR1 is KGHSH and CDR2 LQKENI. CDR3 loop: CASSWDGNNQPQHF. Written as DNA, the CDR3 is TGTGCCAGCTCATGGGACGGGAACAATCAGCCCCAGCATTTT. Complete variable domain (other parts from reference TRBV18 and TRBJ1-5): NAGVMQNPRHLVRRRGQEARLRCSPMKGHSHVYWYRQLPEEGLKFMVYLQKENIIDESGMPKERFSAEFPKEGPSILRIQQVVRGDSAAYFCASSWDGNNQPQHFGDGTRLSIL.

J is TRBJ1-3 and V is TRBV12-3 or TRBV12-4; D may be TRBD1 (6 bases). The germline V and J ends were trimmed by 6 bases and 0 bases, with 24 bases remaining between them. The CDR3 runs to 19 residues. CDR3 in amino acids: CASRTEQGTYRSSGNTIYF. DNA of the CDR3: TGTGCCAGCAGGACCGAACAGGGAACGTACAGAAGCTCTGGAAACACCATATATTTT.

This clonotype was counted ten times or more. The rearrangement links TRBV10-3 to TRBJ2-1; no definite D call. The V end was cut by 2 bases, the J end by 4 bases, with 15 bases between. This CDR3 comprises 16 residues. The germline gives CDR1 ENHRY, CDR2 SYGVKD. The CDR3 is CAISEPKRQEYNEQFF. Written as DNA, the CDR3 is TGTGCCATCAGTGAGCCGAAAAGGCAGGAGTACAATGAGCAGTTCTTC.

Concerning this clonotype: Since a much larger clone is just one base distant, this may be a read error. The chain is built from TRBV20-1 and TRBJ1-5; no definite D call. Germline loops: CDR1 DFQATT, CDR2 SNEGSKA (reference sequence). Trimming pared 7 bases from V and 5 bases from J, leaving 12 bases between. This CDR3 is built from 12 residues. The CDR3: CSVKEADQPQHF. The CDR3, as DNA: TGCAGTGTTAAGGAGGCGGATCAGCCCCAGCATTTT.

The chain is built from TRBV10-3 and TRBJ1-4; D uncertain. V was shortened by 10 bases and J by 0 bases, with 12 bases between the two germline ends. The CDR3 is 14 amino acids. CDR1 is ENHRY and CDR2 is SYGVKD in the germline V gene. Written as DNA, the CDR3 is TGTGCCAGCAAAAAGCCAGCAACTAATGAAAAACTGTTTTTT. Protein sequence: CASKKPATNEKLFF.

The J gene is TRBJ1-2, the V gene TRBV9; D gene unclear. The CDR3 runs to 11 residues. V dropped 3 bases and J dropped 7 bases, with 7 bases sitting between them. Looked up from germline, CDR1 is SGDLS and CDR2 is YYNGEE. The CDR3 DNA reads as TGTGCCAGCAGCGAATGGAGTGGCTACACCTTC. This translates into CASSEWSGYTF.

This chain connects TRBV5-5 to TRBJ1-6; the D is unclear. CDR1 is SGHKS and CDR2 is YYEKEE in the germline V gene (reference sequence). CDR3 length: 14 amino acids. Trimming removed 0 bases from V and 9 bases from J, with 10 bases in between. The CDR3 nucleotides are TGTGCCAGCAGCTTGGTGGGTGGCGGTTCACCCCTCCACTTT. Protein sequence: CASSLVGGGSPLHF.

Ten or more counts support this clonotype. V and J are TRBV14 and TRBJ2-7; D is ambiguous. The CDR3 extends over 13 amino acids. Germline CDR1 SGHDN, CDR2 FVKESK. V was shortened by 1 base and J by 2 bases, with 6 bases between the two germline ends. Written as DNA, the CDR3 is TGTGCCAGCAGCCAAGTAGGTACCTACGAGCAGTACTTC. Protein sequence: CASSQVGTYEQYF. Full variable domain (rest looked up from reference TRBV14 and TRBJ2-7): EAGVTQFPSHSVIEKGQTVTLRCDPISGHDNLYWYRRVMGKEIKFLLHFVKESKQDESGMPNNRFLAERTGGTYSTLKVQPAELEDSGVYFCASSQVGTYEQYFGPGTRLTVT.

This clonotype has only a few counts. The chain uses TRBV20-1 and TRBJ2-5; D might be TRBD2 (5 bases). The CDR3 covers 13 residues. CDR1 and CDR2 from the germline V gene are DFQATT and SNEGSKA (reference sequence). V lost 3 bases and J lost 3, with 11 bases in between. The CDR3 region is CSASGLAEETQYF. For the CDR3, the DNA is TGCAGTGCTAGCGGCCTAGCAGAAGAGACCCAGTACTTC.

This clonotype was observed many times. The genes are TRBV6-5 and TRBJ1-1; unclear D gene. This CDR3 spans 12 amino acids. V was shortened by 2 bases and J by 1 base, with 2 bases between the two germline ends. Per germline, CDR1 MNHEY and CDR2 SVGAGI. Here the CDR3 reads CASSYPNTEAFF. In nucleotides, the CDR3 is TGTGCCAGCAGTTACCCGAACACTGAAGCTTTCTTT.

The genes are TRBV3-1 and TRBJ2-1; TRBD2 might be the D (6 bases). The V gene's germline CDR1 is LGHDT and CDR2 YNNKEL (reference sequence). Deletions cut 0 bases from V and 4 bases from J, with 13 bases between. The CDR3 spans 16 residues. The CDR3, as DNA: TGTGCCAGCAGCCAAGACAGGCCTAGCGATTACAATGAGCAGTTCTTC. Protein sequence: CASSQDRPSDYNEQFF.

This clonotype was seen at least ten times. The germline gene is not matched at one end of the junction; a read error may be the cause. The chain links TRBV19 to TRBJ1-2; 7 nucleotides match TRBD1. Germline V gene lookup returns CDR1 LNHDA and CDR2 SQIVND (reference sequence). The CDR3 length is 15 residues. This chain's CDR3 is CASSVSGTDFYDYTF. CDR3 in DNA: TGTGCCAGTAGTGTCTCCGGGACAGACTTCTATGACTACACCTTC.

Worth noting for this clonotype: The conserved final phenylalanine or tryptophan is absent from the CDR3, which likely points to a read error. It is unclear where the CDR3 begins or ends on the DNA, so no DNA is shown, and the CDR3 is as TCRdb lists it. V gene TRBV2 combines with J gene TRBJ2-7; TRBD2 was called by the table and not checked on the DNA. With termini counted, the CDR3 has 8 amino acids. Per germline, CDR1 SNHLY and CDR2 FYNNEI. Here the CDR3 reads CASSPRAG.

Points on this clonotype: This may stem from a read error, because a much larger clone lies one nucleotide away. V and J are TRBV20-1 and TRBJ2-7; 7 nucleotides agree with TRBD1. CDR1 is DFQATT, CDR2 SNEGSKA, per germline (reference sequence). The CDR3 sequence is 15 residues long. The CDR3 DNA is TGCAGTGCCGGAACCCCGGGACAGAGCTCCCACGAGCAGTACTTC. Translated, it gives CSAGTPGQSSHEQYF.

The chain recombines TRBV10-3 with TRBJ2-1, with 11 bases matching TRBD2. Germline CDR1 and CDR2: ENHRY and SYGVKD. V shed 0 bases, J shed 9 bases, and the junction held 4 bases outside the gene matches. The CDR3 has 15 residues. The CDR3 DNA reads as TGTGCCATCAGTGAGTCCCTAGCGGGGGGTGCTGAGCAGTTCTTC. It translates to CAISESLAGGAEQFF.

V and J are TRBV7-2 and TRBJ1-1; D gene unclear. The CDR3 sequence is 14 residues long. The germline CDR1 and CDR2 sequences are SGHTA and FQGNSA. V was shortened by 5 bases and J by 5 bases, with 15 bases between the two germline ends. The CDR3 loop is CASSPRVVETEAFF. CDR3 DNA: TGTGCCAGCAGCCCACGGGTGGTAGAGACTGAAGCTTTCTTT. Looking up the rest from reference TRBV7-2 and TRBJ1-1 gives the full variable domain: GAGVSQSPSNKVTEKGKDVELRCDPISGHTALYWYRQSLGQGLEFLIYFQGNSAPDKSGLPSDRFSAERTGGSVSTLTIQRTQQEDSAVYLCASSPRVVETEAFFGQGTRLTVV.

This clonotype has a count of ten or more. The chain couples TRBV4-1 to TRBJ1-2; perhaps TRBD1 as D (5 bases). Germline loops: CDR1 MGHRA, CDR2 YSYEKL. Trimming shortened V by 6 bases and J by 6 bases, and 23 bases separated the two germline ends. This CDR3 contains 16 residues. CDR3 sequence: CASSLPGGRYDNGYTF. The DNA for the CDR3 is TGCGCCAGCAGTCTACCCGGGGGACGCTACGATAATGGCTACACCTTC.

At least ten counts were recorded for this clonotype. This chain connects TRBV2 to TRBJ1-6, with D hard to call. V was cut by 3 bases and J by 0 bases, with 12 bases left in between. CDR3 size: 17 residues. CDR1 and CDR2 (germline): SNHLY, FYNNEI. CDR3 sequence reads: CASSDTFPSSYNSPLHF. Here the CDR3 DNA reads TGTGCCAGCAGTGACACCTTCCCAAGCTCCTATAATTCACCCCTCCACTTT.

The chain joins TRBV6-1 to TRBJ2-7, with 12 bases fitting TRBD2. The CDR3 is made up of 15 amino acids. Per germline, CDR1 MNHNS and CDR2 SASEGT. Trimming at V came to 9 bases and at J to 4 bases, leaving 10 bases not matched to a gene. In DNA, the CDR3 is TGTGCCAGTGGACCTAGCGGGAGGGCCTGGTACGAGCAGTACTTC. Its translation is CASGPSGRAWYEQYF.

V and J are TRBV29-1 and TRBJ1-1, with D tentatively TRBD1 (5 bases). Germline V CDR1 and CDR2: SQVTM, ANQGSEA. The CDR3 extends over 15 amino acids. Trimming cost V 7 bases and J 5 bases, with 23 bases left between them. The CDR3 reads CSAVEYQGQKTEAFF. The CDR3 DNA sequence: TGCAGCGCCGTTGAGTACCAGGGTCAGAAAACTGAAGCTTTCTTT.